This entry features one T cell receptor beta chain sequence. The data are from a study of blood T cell repertoires in COVID-19. CDR1 is MNHEY and CDR2 is SVGAGI in the germline V gene. V lost 6 bases and J lost 0, with 14 bases in between. CDR3 length: 15 amino acids. Authors' data handling: The assay estimated nucleated cells by amplifying reference gene primers. TCRdb keeps only in-frame clones here, not all; method: immunoSEQ multiplex PCR. D and trimming come from the DNA, and the V and J calls and clone size come from that table. The data show around 260,000 clones, around four fifths seen once. This TCR was recovered from a woman aged 45-59 years who had recovered from COVID-19. Sequencing was done on a sample of peripheral blood. V usage is TRBV6-5 and J usage is TRBJ1-1; TRBD1 is a possible D gene (5 bases). CDR3 protein: CASRTTDSMNTEAFF. Here the CDR3 DNA reads TGTGCCAGCAGAACTACCGACAGTATGAACACTGAAGCTTTCTTT.